The rows below give T cell receptor beta chains drawn from one sample of a study of T-cell reconstitution after alpha-beta-depleted transplantation in children. TCRdb reanalysed the PCR reads using MiXCR and keeps one entry per CDR3 protein. Altogether about 360,000 distinct CDR3 sequences are present, 10% to 15% being singletons, with the ten largest covering around 4.5%. The input for sequencing was PBMCs, taken from the stem cell graft. These receptor sequences come from a human donor who donated a stem cell graft to a child with Fanconi anemia. The CDR3 runs from the conserved cysteine through the conserved F or W. Fields, in order: V gene, clone size, D gene, J gene, CDR3 protein, CDR3 DNA. D genes are given only for firm matches. A clone size is listed for some rows: how often the clone was seen (once, few, many), or a class if it is expanded.

TRBV27	NA	TRBD1	TRBJ1-1	CASSPDREGPEAFF	TGTGCCAGCAGCCCCGACAGGGAAGGCCCTGAAGCTTTCTTT
TRBV20-1	NA	TRBD1	TRBJ2-1	CSARAFVGQEQFF	TGCAGTGCTAGAGCCTTTGTGGGACAGGAGCAGTTCTTC
TRBV4-3	many	NA	TRBJ2-3	CASSQEVAGADSTDTQYF	TGCGCCAGCAGCCAAGAGGTTGCGGGGGCCGATAGCACAGATACGCAGTATTTT
TRBV7-2	few	TRBD1	TRBJ2-5	CASRLAGTGGKETQYF	TGTGCCAGCAGATTGGCCGGGACAGGGGGGAAAGAGACCCAGTACTTC
TRBV20-1	many	TRBD2	TRBJ2-3	CSARDGASGGYTQYF	TGCAGTGCTAGAGATGGAGCGAGCGGGGGGTATACGCAGTATTTT
TRBV20-1	NA	NA	TRBJ1-3	CSASDSTGNTIYF	TGCAGTGCTAGTGACAGCACTGGAAACACCATATATTTT
TRBV2	few	TRBD2	TRBJ2-5	CASSSPGGAGETQYF	TGTGCCAGCAGTTCCCCGGGGGGGGCCGGGGAGACCCAGTACTTC
TRBV5-8	NA	TRBD1	TRBJ1-1	CASSYPDRGNTEAFF	TGTGCCAGCAGCTACCCGGACAGGGGGAACACTGAAGCTTTCTTT
TRBV5-5	many	NA	TRBJ2-7	CASSLGWGQDEQYF	TGTGCCAGCAGCTTGGGGTGGGGGCAGGACGAGCAGTACTTC
TRBV11-2	NA	NA	TRBJ2-5	CASSLRLRGGWAETQYF	TGTGCCAGCAGCTTACGGCTCAGGGGCGGATGGGCAGAGACCCAGTACTTC
TRBV18	NA	NA	TRBJ1-5	CASSPKEVRADQPQHF	TGTGCCAGCTCACCAAAGGAAGTACGAGCGGATCAGCCCCAGCATTTT
TRBV6-2/TRBV6-3	few	NA	TRBJ1-1	CASSWRGEAFF	TGTGCCAGCAGTTGGCGTGGTGAAGCTTTCTTT
TRBV6-5	once	NA	TRBJ1-6	CASSYSGGNSPLHF	TGTGCCAGCAGTTACTCTGGTGGAAATTCACCCCTCCACTTT
TRBV6-1	few	NA	TRBJ2-5	CASRDRQQKETQYF	TGTGCCAGCAGGGACAGACAGCAAAAAGAGACCCAGTACTTC
TRBV7-9	few	TRBD1	TRBJ1-1	CASSSTGVDTEAFF	TGTGCCAGCAGCTCGACAGGGGTAGACACTGAAGCTTTCTTT
TRBV12-3/TRBV12-4	many	TRBD1	TRBJ2-7	CASSLTGGGYEQYF	TGTGCCAGCAGTTTAACAGGGGGCGGCTACGAGCAGTACTTC
TRBV5-1	NA	NA	TRBJ2-5	CASSLEGPETQYF	TGCGCCAGCAGCTTGGAGGGGCCAGAGACCCAGTACTTC
TRBV20-1	few	NA	TRBJ2-3	CSARFLEDTQYF	TGCAGTGCTCGCTTTCTAGAAGATACGCAGTATTTT
TRBV6-5	many	NA	TRBJ1-2	CASSYSSLGGGSYGYTF	TGTGCCAGCAGTTACTCGTCATTAGGGGGGGGGAGCTATGGCTACACCTTC
TRBV5-1	NA	NA	TRBJ2-4	CASSLEVGGKNIQYF	TGCGCCAGCAGCTTGGAGGTTGGAGGGAAGAACATTCAGTACTTC
TRBV5-1	few	NA	TRBJ1-2	CASSLVRGAYGYTF	TGCGCCAGCAGCTTGGTACGGGGGGCGTATGGCTACACCTTC
TRBV5-1	NA	TRBD1	TRBJ2-5	CASSWGRDRELRRETQYF	TGCGCCAGCAGCTGGGGTCGGGACAGGGAGTTGCGGCGGGAGACCCAGTACTTC
TRBV20-1	NA	NA	TRBJ1-1	CSASTQGYTEAFF	TGCAGTGCTTCTACGCAGGGTTACACTGAAGCTTTCTTT
TRBV11-2	many	NA	TRBJ2-1	CASSYQSSYNEQFF	TGTGCCAGCAGCTACCAGAGCTCCTACAATGAGCAGTTCTTC
TRBV30	many	NA	TRBJ2-2	CAWSYSGWTGELFF	TGTGCCTGGAGTTATAGCGGTTGGACCGGGGAGCTGTTTTTT
TRBV10-3	many	NA	TRBJ1-1	CAISVSQGFNTEAFF	TGTGCCATCAGTGTTTCCCAGGGGTTCAACACTGAAGCTTTCTTT
TRBV20-1	many	NA	TRBJ2-1	CSARASGAEQFF	TGCAGTGCTAGAGCTTCCGGGGCTGAGCAGTTCTTC
TRBV29-1	NA	TRBD2	TRBJ2-1	CSAAQRGEYNEQFF	TGCAGCGCCGCCCAGCGGGGAGAATACAATGAGCAGTTCTTC
TRBV18	few	TRBD2	TRBJ2-7	CASSPPSGETYEQYF	TGTGCCAGCTCACCCCCGAGCGGGGAAACCTACGAGCAGTACTTC